Below, 32 T cell receptor beta chains from the same sample are listed, as sequenced in a study of blood T cell repertoires in COVID-19. Method: immunoSEQ multiplex PCR; TCRdb's copy keeps in-frame clones and lacks some. The sample lists 300,000 to 400,000 clones; 85% to 90% were seen once. The sample was peripheral blood. The receptor set was obtained from a woman between 50 and 59 years old with COVID-19, enrolled during active disease.

The gene calls are TRBV10-3 and TRBJ1-2; 7 bases are a match to TRBD1. The CDR3 consists of 12 residues. Germline V gene data show CDR1 as ENHRY and CDR2 as SYGVKD. With V trimmed by 5 bases and J by 5 bases, 2 bases remained unmatched. CDR3 sequence: CAISSGQYGYTF. In nucleotides, the CDR3 is TGTGCCATCAGTTCGGGACAGTATGGCTACACCTTC.

The V call is TRBV6-5, the J call TRBJ2-7; maybe TRBD1 (6 bases). CDR1 is MNHEY, CDR2 SVGAGI, per germline. CDR3 size: 15 residues. Trimming cost V 5 bases and J 3 bases, with 17 bases left between them. CDR3 amino acids: CASSPSGTLNYEQYF. The CDR3 region has the DNA TGTGCCAGCAGTCCATCCGGGACACTCAACTACGAGCAGTACTTC.

The rearrangement uses TRBV19 and TRBJ2-7, with D maybe TRBD1 (5 bases). V shed 5 bases and J shed 2 bases, with 13 bases lying between them. The CDR3 is 14 amino acids. CDR1 is LNHDA and CDR2 is SQIVND in the germline V gene (reference sequence). The CDR3 sequence is CASSGAGGAYEQYF. The CDR3 DNA reads as TGTGCCAGTAGTGGGGCAGGTGGGGCCTACGAGCAGTACTTC.

A single count supports this clone. The chain employs TRBV5-1 and TRBJ2-2, with D perhaps matching TRBD1 (6 bases). Looked up from germline, CDR1 is SGHRS and CDR2 is YFSETQ. The CDR3 consists of 16 residues. V was cut by 0 bases and J by 4 bases, with 13 bases left in between. The CDR3 protein is CASSLESGALTGELFF. The CDR3 DNA follows: TGCGCCAGCAGCTTGGAGTCAGGGGCTCTCACCGGGGAGCTGTTTTTT.

The genes are TRBV19 and TRBJ1-2, with TRBD1 matching over 11 bases. The V gene's germline CDR1 is LNHDA and CDR2 SQIVND (reference sequence). CDR3 length: 16 residues. The V gene end was trimmed by 6 bases and the J gene end by 5 bases; junction bases not matched to a gene: 11. CDR3 region: CASREGQGAKFYGYTF. The CDR3 DNA sequence: TGTGCCAGTAGGGAAGGACAGGGGGCTAAATTTTATGGCTACACCTTC.

The CDR3 loop is CASSLWGNTEAFF. CDR3 nucleotides: TGTGCCAGCAGCCTGTGGGGCAACACTGAAGCTTTCTTT. The chain uses TRBV6-5 and TRBJ1-1; D is possibly TRBD1 (5 bases). Between the trimmed V and J ends, which lost 6 bases and 2 bases, there was a span of 10 bases. The CDR3 has 13 amino acids. In germline, CDR1 is MNHEY, CDR2 SVGAGI.

The J gene is TRBJ2-1, the V gene TRBV10-1; D might be TRBD1 (6 bases). The V gene lost 3 bases and the J gene lost 8 bases, with 17 bases spanning the gap. The CDR3 contains 15 residues. Per germline, CDR1 WNHNN and CDR2 SYGVQD (reference sequence). The CDR3 DNA is TGCGCCAGCAGTGACGGGCTACAGGGTGGGGATGAGCAGTTCTTC. The encoded protein is CASSDGLQGGDEQFF.

DNA of the CDR3: TGTGCCAGCAGTTACAGGGACGGACAACGCTATGGCTACACCTTC. Translating gives CASSYRDGQRYGYTF. This chain joins TRBV27 and TRBJ1-2; a weak D match, TRBD1 (6 bases). CDR3 length: 15 amino acids. V was trimmed by 4 bases and J by 4 bases, leaving 16 bases between them. Germline CDR1 reads MNHEY; CDR2 reads SMNVEV (reference sequence).

V gene TRBV3-1 (or the pseudogene TRBV3-2) combines with J gene TRBJ2-5; 8 bases fit TRBD1. This CDR3 contains 15 residues. The germline CDR1 and CDR2 sequences are LGHDT and YNNKEL (reference sequence). Trimming took 4 bases from V and 2 from J; bases not matched to a gene: 6. The CDR3 nucleotides read TGTGCCAGCAGCCCAGGGTGGACAGGGCAAGAGACCCAGTACTTC. Its translation: CASSPGWTGQETQYF.

The chain employs TRBV5-1 and TRBJ2-7, with TRBD2 as a possible D gene (5 bases). This CDR3 has 16 residues. With 4 bases removed from V and 5 bases from J, the gap between germline ends came to 22 bases. CDR1 is SGHRS, CDR2 YFSETQ, per germline. CDR3 sequence (DNA): TGCGCCAGCAGCGGGGTGCCCGGGCTAGCTCTCGACGAGCAGTACTTC. It encodes CASSGVPGLALDEQYF.

The rearrangement uses TRBV7-6 and TRBJ2-1; TRBD2 aligns across 9 bases. This CDR3 is 21 amino acids long. Germline CDR1 is SGHVS and CDR2 is FNYEAQ. Germline trimming cut 5 bases from V and 4 bases from J; bases unmatched to any gene: 24. As DNA, the CDR3 is TGTGCCAGCAGCCCAACCTCAGGGGAATTTTCCCTAGCGGGGTCTTACAATGAGCAGTTCTTC. Protein: CASSPTSGEFSLAGSYNEQFF.

This clone appeared a single time. This chain connects TRBV5-4 to TRBJ2-1, with D possibly TRBD1 on 6 matching bases. The CDR3 covers 14 residues. Germline assignment: CDR1 SGHNT and CDR2 YYREEE (reference sequence). Trimming removed 4 bases from V and 7 bases from J, with 15 bases in between. CDR3 coding DNA: TGTGCCAGCAGCCCCCCAGGGGTCCGGAATGAGCAGTTCTTC. This translates into CASSPPGVRNEQFF.

The genes are TRBV20-1 and TRBJ2-1, with 9 bases matching TRBD1. From germline, CDR1 is DFQATT and CDR2 SNEGSKA (reference sequence). This CDR3 region has 15 residues. The V segment lost 6 bases and the J segment 0 bases; nucleotides outside the gene matches: 6. The CDR3 here is CSASKQGASYNEQFF. In nucleotides, the CDR3 is TGCAGTGCAAGTAAACAGGGGGCCTCCTACAATGAGCAGTTCTTC.

This chain connects TRBV13 to TRBJ2-1; 15 positions match TRBD2. J lost 4 bases, V lost 5 bases, and 3 bases had no gene match. Germline V CDR1 and CDR2: PRHDT, FYEKMQ (reference sequence). This CDR3 region has 16 residues. The CDR3 sequence: CASSAGLAGGYNEQFF. The CDR3 region has the DNA TGTGCCAGCAGCGCAGGACTAGCGGGAGGGTACAATGAGCAGTTCTTC.

The chain is built from TRBV5-1 and TRBJ1-2, with D possibly being TRBD1 (5 bases). The length of the CDR3 is 14 residues. The germline V gene has CDR1 SGHRS and CDR2 YFSETQ. Trimming stripped 4 bases from V and 7 bases from J, with 17 bases between. CDR3 amino acids: CASSPTLGEGGYTF. CDR3 sequence (DNA): TGCGCCAGCAGCCCTACCTTGGGGGAGGGTGGCTACACCTTC.

This clone was seen only once. The DNA of the CDR3 is TGTGCCAGTACCCCAAATCCGGGACTATATAAAAATGAGCAGTTCTTC. It codes for CASTPNPGLYKNEQFF. This chain joins TRBV19 and TRBJ2-1; 7 nucleotides match TRBD2. J lost 7 bases, V lost 7 bases, and 16 bases had no gene match. The CDR3 covers 16 residues. The germline CDR1 and CDR2 sequences are LNHDA and SQIVND (reference sequence).

The CDR3 bases are TGCGCCAGCAGCCAAGGGACAGGGAGGACGTGGAGCACTGAAGCTTTCTTT. It translates to CASSQGTGRTWSTEAFF. This chain links TRBV4-3 with TRBJ1-1; 8 bases match TRBD1. The CDR3 consists of 17 residues. From germline, CDR1 is LGHNA and CDR2 YSLEER. Trimming took 1 base from V and 4 from J; bases not matched to a gene: 11.

This chain joins TRBV19 and TRBJ1-2, with a weak D call TRBD1 (5 bases). The length of the CDR3 is 14 residues. The V and J ends lost 2 bases and 7 bases respectively, with 14 bases between them. Looked up from germline, CDR1 is LNHDA and CDR2 is SQIVND (reference sequence). CDR3 sequence: CASSITGGSGGYTF. CDR3 DNA: TGTGCCAGTAGTATAACAGGTGGTTCGGGTGGCTACACCTTC.

V and J are TRBV18 and TRBJ1-4; D call uncertain. The germline CDR1 and CDR2 sequences are KGHSH and LQKENI. The V end was cut by 4 bases, the J end by 7 bases, with 10 bases between. The CDR3 is 13 amino acids. The CDR3 region has the DNA TGTGCCAGCTCACGCCCTAACCTTGAAAAACTGTTTTTT. Protein: CASSRPNLEKLFF.

This chain joins TRBV6-5 and TRBJ2-3, with 7 positions matching TRBD2. CDR3 length: 15 amino acids. V trimming: 6 bases; J trimming: 2 bases; junction bases outside the gene matches: 8. From germline, CDR1 is MNHEY and CDR2 SVGAGI. CDR3 DNA sequence: TGTGCCAGCAGGCTACTAGCGCGGAACACAGATACGCAGTATTTT. It encodes CASRLLARNTDTQYF.

This sequence joins TRBV7-5 and TRBJ2-6; the listed D gene, TRBD2, was not tested against the DNA. TRBV7-5 is labeled a pseudogene. The CDR3 contains 19 residues. CDR3 DNA: TGTGTCAGAAGCTTAGCGCCTAACTGGGCGGGGTCTGGGGCCAACGTCCTGACTTTC. It specifies CVRSLAPNWAGSGANVLTF.

This chain links TRBV3-1 (or the pseudogene TRBV3-2) with TRBJ2-3; D is uncertain. V lost 4 bases and J 6 bases, leaving 8 bases between the germline ends. The CDR3 runs 12 residues. Germline lookup yields CDR1 LGHDT and CDR2 YNNKEL (reference sequence). In nucleotides, the CDR3 is TGTGCCAGCAGCCCATCTGCGGATACGCAGTATTTT. Translated: CASSPSADTQYF.

CDR3 residues: CASSSGQVGKEAFF. DNA for the CDR3: TGTGCCAGCAGCTCCGGACAGGTGGGGAAAGAAGCTTTCTTT. The chain is built from TRBV5-5 and TRBJ1-1; 7 bases are shared with TRBD1. J was trimmed by 8 bases and V by 3 bases; bases with no gene match: 10. Germline V gene data show CDR1 as SGHKS and CDR2 as YYEKEE (reference sequence). This CDR3 contains 14 residues.

J is TRBJ2-3 and V is TRBV30; TRBD1 is a possible D gene (6 bases). The germline CDR1 and CDR2 sequences are GTSNPN and SVGIG (reference sequence). The ends were cut back, 5 bases at V and 1 base at J, with 10 bases in the middle. The CDR3 contains 13 residues. CDR3 sequence reads: CAWSPGGTDTQYF. CDR3 nucleotide sequence: TGTGCCTGGTCCCCAGGGGGCACAGATACGCAGTATTTT.

This chain connects TRBV30 to TRBJ1-1; tentatively, D is TRBD1 (6 bases). The CDR3 is 13 residues long. Germline loops: CDR1 GTSNPN, CDR2 SVGIG (reference sequence). V was cut by 4 bases and J by 2 bases, with 11 bases left in between. The CDR3 reads CAWTLRGNTEAFF. CDR3 DNA sequence: TGTGCCTGGACGCTCAGGGGAAACACTGAAGCTTTCTTT.

This clone was recorded only once. The V call is TRBV13, the J call TRBJ2-1, with 15 bases matching TRBD2. Germline CDR1 is PRHDT and CDR2 is FYEKMQ (reference sequence). The CDR3 has 15 residues. Trimming removed 3 bases from V and 15 bases from J; junction bases left unmatched: 9. CDR3 in amino acids: CASSFTGLAGGKWFF. The CDR3 coding sequence is TGTGCCAGCAGCTTCACCGGACTAGCGGGAGGGAAGTGGTTCTTC.

The chain has TRBV7-9 and TRBJ1-1, with TRBD1 matching over 8 bases. The CDR3 is made up of 18 amino acids. Germline CDR1 is SEHNR and CDR2 is FQNEAQ (reference sequence). V lost 4 bases to trimming and J lost 5 bases; unmatched junction nucleotides: 18. In DNA, the CDR3 is TGTGCCAGCAGCTCTCCCGGCGGAAGGGCAGGGGGCTTGACTGAAGCTTTCTTT. It encodes CASSSPGGRAGGLTEAFF.

The gene calls are TRBV7-9 and TRBJ1-4, with a tentative D call TRBD1 (6 bases). The V gene lost 3 bases and the J gene lost 5 bases, with 10 bases spanning the gap. Germline loops: CDR1 SEHNR, CDR2 FQNEAQ (reference sequence). The CDR3 runs to 14 residues. The CDR3 reads CASSFLQGNEKLFF. In nucleotides, the CDR3 is TGTGCCAGCAGCTTTCTACAGGGAAATGAAAAACTGTTTTTT. The full variable domain, with the rest looked up from reference TRBV7-9 and TRBJ1-4, is DTGVSQNPRHKITKRGQNVTFRCDPISEHNRLYWYRQTLGQGPEFLTYFQNEAQLEKSRLLSDRFSAERPKGSFSTLEIQRTEQGDSAMYLCASSFLQGNEKLFFGSGTQLSVL.

This chain uses TRBV27 with TRBJ2-3; 9 nucleotides agree with TRBD1. V gave up 5 bases and J gave up 4 bases; unmatched junction bases: 7. The CDR3 runs 15 residues. The germline V gene has CDR1 MNHEY and CDR2 SMNVEV (reference sequence). The DNA for the CDR3 is TGTGCCAGCAGTCTCTACAGGGGGCGCCCAGATACGCAGTATTTT. This gives the protein CASSLYRGRPDTQYF.

The chain is built from TRBV11-2 and TRBJ2-1; no firm D call. The germline CDR1 and CDR2 sequences are SGHAT and FQNNGV. The CDR3 totals 12 residues. The V gene lost 5 bases and the J gene lost 11 bases, with 13 bases spanning the gap. In nucleotides, the CDR3 is TGTGCCAGCAGCCGTGACTTAAGGCAGCAGTTCTTC. As protein: CASSRDLRQQFF.

The chain recombines TRBV20-1 with TRBJ1-2; 8 bases align to TRBD1. This CDR3 has 11 amino acids. The V gene's germline CDR1 is DFQATT and CDR2 SNEGSKA (reference sequence). J was trimmed by 14 bases and V by 3 bases; bases with no gene match: 8. The CDR3 spells CSASGQGKGTF. DNA for the CDR3: TGCAGTGCTAGTGGACAGGGCAAGGGAACCTTC.

The J gene is TRBJ2-7, the V gene TRBV19, with D hard to call. Germline V gives CDR1 LNHDA, CDR2 SQIVND (reference sequence). CDR3 length equals 14 residues. V dropped 5 bases and J dropped 2 bases, with 13 bases sitting between them. CDR3 loop: CASSLRLTPYEQYF. CDR3 sequence (DNA): TGTGCCAGTAGTCTGAGACTCACACCCTACGAGCAGTACTTC.